This T cell receptor beta chain was recorded in a study of blood T cell repertoires in COVID-19. Study summary: Donors in the United States, Italy and Spain gave samples during acute or convalescent COVID-19. T cells, B-cell-depleted T cells, or PBMCs provided the cDNA or gDNA that served as material.

Per the original data handling: Amplification of reference gene primers provided the estimated nucleated cell counts. Libraries were prepared by immunoSEQ multiplex PCR; TCRdb keeps only in-frame clonotypes and omits some of them. V, J and clone size are those of that table, while D and trimming were read from the DNA. The sample records about 57,000 clones, around 87% being singletons. J gave up 8 bases and V 2 bases, and 16 bases lay outside the gene matches. The V gene's germline CDR1 is SGDLS and CDR2 YYNGEE. The CDR3 is 17 amino acids. Seattle enrolled patients during active infection and tracked them longitudinally.

This sequence originates from a woman older than 75 with COVID-19, enrolled during active disease. Material: peripheral blood. The V and J genes are TRBV9 and TRBJ2-1; 7 bases match TRBD1. In DNA form, the CDR3 reads TGTGCCAGCAGCGTGGATATACAGGGGCTTGTTAGGGATGAGCAGTTCTTC. Amino acids: CASSVDIQGLVRDEQFF. The variable domain in full, with the rest retrieved from reference TRBV9 and TRBJ2-1, is DSGVTQTPKHLITATGQRVTLRCSPRSGDLSVYWYQQSLDQGLQFLIQYYNGEERAKGNILERFSAQQFPDLHSELNLSSLELGDSALYFCASSVDIQGLVRDEQFFGPGTRLTVL.